This T cell receptor beta chain was sequenced for a study of blood T cell repertoires in COVID-19. Only in-frame clones appear in the TCRdb table, and some are missing; sequencing was by immunoSEQ multiplex PCR. The table has approximately 170,000 clones, approximately 90% seen once. The TCR sequence derives from a man between 18 and 35 years old with COVID-19, enrolled during active disease. The specimen sequenced was peripheral blood.

CDR3 sequence reads: CASSESTGGSGNTIYF. The CDR3 DNA reads as TGTGCCAGCAGTGAGTCGACAGGGGGATCTGGAAACACCATATATTTT. This rearrangement joins TRBV6-4 to TRBJ1-3; 9 bases fit TRBD1. Per germline, CDR1 MRHNA and CDR2 SNTAGT. The CDR3 runs to 16 residues. The J segment lost 1 base and the V segment lost 3 bases, leaving 4 bases of the junction unmatched.